This T cell receptor beta chain derives from a study of neurological immune-mediated disorders. cDNA synthesis was performed by 5'RACE with 10-nucleotide random UMIs. TCRdb fed the 5' RACE reads into MiXCR, producing one record per CDR3 protein. The sample holds about 21,000 distinct CDR3 sequences; about 18% are singletons and the top ten take 6% to 8%. General study findings and limits: Falling below healthy controls, multiple sclerosis showed the least TCR clonal expansion, while HTLV-1-associated myelopathy showed the most.

This clonotype was found many times. The target antigen is unknown. Germline trimming cut 2 bases from V and 4 bases from J; bases unmatched to any gene: 2. Germline loops: CDR1 SQVTM, CDR2 ANQGSEA. The CDR3 runs 14 residues. The receptor was isolated from a woman in her late teens or twenties with multiple sclerosis. Sample: CD8+ T cells from blood. V usage is TRBV29-1 and J usage is TRBJ2-3; 11 nucleotides align to TRBD2. Written as DNA, the CDR3 is TGCAGCGTTGAACTAGCGGGGGGCGCAGATACGCAGTATTTT. It is translated as CSVELAGGADTQYF.